Described below is a single T cell receptor beta chain sequence and its context. The antigen remains unidentified. Measured with immunoSEQ multiplex PCR; TCRdb has only the in-frame clones, and not every one. The table has roughly 180,000 clones, roughly 87% seen once. Trimming cost V 5 bases and J 6 bases; bases outside gene matches: 9. The CDR3 totals 14 residues. CDR1 SNHLY and CDR2 FYNNEI come from the germline V gene. This sample is drawn from a study of T cell responses to AZD1222 COVID-19 vaccine. Whole-study context: It was second doses at about 4 or about 12 weeks that were pooled. Whole-study findings and limits: Among the donors, most were white British and more were female, and clonal diversity was possibly underestimated. Along spike, vaccine-associated CD4 TCRs were found throughout, with dominance at 160-218 and 743-854. With two AZD1222 doses given, Spike-specific TCR breadth and depth both rose.

The chain employs TRBV2 and TRBJ1-2; 7 bases are shared with TRBD1. The TCR comes from an adult in good health. Sample: peripheral blood, taken on day 0 of AZD1222 vaccination. CDR3 DNA sequence: TGTGCCAGCAGTTCCTACCGGGACAGCGATGGCTACACCTTC. Translating it yields CASSSYRDSDGYTF.